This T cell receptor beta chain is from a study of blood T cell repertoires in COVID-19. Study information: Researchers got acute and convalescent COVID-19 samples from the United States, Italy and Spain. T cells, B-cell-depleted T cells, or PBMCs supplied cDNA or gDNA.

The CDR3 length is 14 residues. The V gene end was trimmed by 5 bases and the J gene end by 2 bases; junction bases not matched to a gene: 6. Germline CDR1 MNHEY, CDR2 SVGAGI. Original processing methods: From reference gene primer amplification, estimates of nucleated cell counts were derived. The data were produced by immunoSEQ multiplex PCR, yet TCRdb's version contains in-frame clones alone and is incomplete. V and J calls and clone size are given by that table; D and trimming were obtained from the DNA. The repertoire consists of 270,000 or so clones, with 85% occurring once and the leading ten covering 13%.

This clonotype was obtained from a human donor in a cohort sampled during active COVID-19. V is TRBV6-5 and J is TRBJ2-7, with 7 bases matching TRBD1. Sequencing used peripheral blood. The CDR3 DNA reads TGTGCCAGCAGTACCGCAGGGGGACCCTACGAGCAGTACTTC. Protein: CASSTAGGPYEQYF.